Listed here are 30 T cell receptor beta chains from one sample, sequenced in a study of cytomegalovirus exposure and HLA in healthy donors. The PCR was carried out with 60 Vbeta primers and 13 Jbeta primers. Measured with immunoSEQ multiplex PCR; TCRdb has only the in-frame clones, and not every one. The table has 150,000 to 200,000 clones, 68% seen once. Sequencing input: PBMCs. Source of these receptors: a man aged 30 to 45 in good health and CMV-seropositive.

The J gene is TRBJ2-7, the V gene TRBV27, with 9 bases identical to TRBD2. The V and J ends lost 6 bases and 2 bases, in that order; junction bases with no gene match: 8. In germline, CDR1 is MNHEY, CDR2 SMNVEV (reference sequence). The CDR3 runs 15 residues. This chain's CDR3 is CASRPLGTSTYEQYF. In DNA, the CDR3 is TGTGCCAGCAGGCCCCTCGGGACTAGCACCTACGAGCAGTACTTC.

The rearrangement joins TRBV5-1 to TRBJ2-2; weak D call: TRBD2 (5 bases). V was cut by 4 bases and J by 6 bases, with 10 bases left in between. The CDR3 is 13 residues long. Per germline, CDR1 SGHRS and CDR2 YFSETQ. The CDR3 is CASSLRAAGELFF. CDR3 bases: TGCGCCAGCAGCCTGAGGGCCGCCGGGGAGCTGTTTTTT.

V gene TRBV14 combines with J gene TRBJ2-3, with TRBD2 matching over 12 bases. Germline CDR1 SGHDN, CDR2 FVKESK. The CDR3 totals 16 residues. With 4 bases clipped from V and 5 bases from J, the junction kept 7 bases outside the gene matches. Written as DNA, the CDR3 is TGTGCCAGCAGCCCCCGACTAGCGGGAGTTCTAGATACGCAGTATTTT. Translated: CASSPRLAGVLDTQYF. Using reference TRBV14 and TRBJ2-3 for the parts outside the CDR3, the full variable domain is EAGVTQFPSHSVIEKGQTVTLRCDPISGHDNLYWYRRVMGKEIKFLLHFVKESKQDESGMPNNRFLAERTGGTYSTLKVQPAELEDSGVYFCASSPRLAGVLDTQYFGPGTRLTVL.

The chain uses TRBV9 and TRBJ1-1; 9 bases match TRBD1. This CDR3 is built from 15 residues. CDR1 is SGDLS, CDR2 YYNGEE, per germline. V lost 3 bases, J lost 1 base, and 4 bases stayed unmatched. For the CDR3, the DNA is TGTGCCAGCAGCGGAGGGACAGGGTGGAACACTGAAGCTTTCTTT. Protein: CASSGGTGWNTEAFF.

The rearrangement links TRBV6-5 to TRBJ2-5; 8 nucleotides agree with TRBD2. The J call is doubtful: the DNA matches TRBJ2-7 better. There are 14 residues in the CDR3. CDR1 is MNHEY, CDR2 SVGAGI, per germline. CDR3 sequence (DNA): TGTGCCAGCAGTTACCGGCGGGAGGCCTACGAGCAGTACTTC. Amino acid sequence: CASSYRREAYEQYF.

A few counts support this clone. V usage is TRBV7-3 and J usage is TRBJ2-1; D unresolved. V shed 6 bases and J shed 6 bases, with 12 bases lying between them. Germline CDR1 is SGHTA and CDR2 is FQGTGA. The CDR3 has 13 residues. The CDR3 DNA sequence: TGTGCCAGCAGTCCCGAACCGGGCAATGAGCAGTTCTTC. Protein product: CASSPEPGNEQFF.

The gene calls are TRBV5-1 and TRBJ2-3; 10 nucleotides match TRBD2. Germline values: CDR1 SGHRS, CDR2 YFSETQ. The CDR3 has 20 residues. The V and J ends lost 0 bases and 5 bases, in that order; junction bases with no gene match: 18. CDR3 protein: CASSLDPIIAGGSPLDTQYF. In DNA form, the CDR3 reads TGCGCCAGCAGCTTGGATCCCATTATAGCGGGAGGCTCCCCATTAGATACGCAGTATTTT.

The CDR3 DNA reads TGTGCCAGCAGTGGAAACAACCGGGACAGGGGCGGCTACACCTTC. It translates to CASSGNNRDRGGYTF. The chain carries TRBV6-5 and TRBJ1-2; 10 nucleotides align to TRBD1. Germline CDR1 reads MNHEY; CDR2 reads SVGAGI. V gave up 5 bases and J gave up 8 bases; unmatched junction bases: 11. The CDR3 extends over 15 amino acids.

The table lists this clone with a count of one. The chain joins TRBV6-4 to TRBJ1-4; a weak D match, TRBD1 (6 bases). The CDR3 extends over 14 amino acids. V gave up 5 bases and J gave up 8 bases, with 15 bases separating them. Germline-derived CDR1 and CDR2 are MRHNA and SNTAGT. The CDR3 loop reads CASSSLGQREKLFF. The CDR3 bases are TGTGCCAGCAGTTCTTTAGGACAGCGCGAAAAACTGTTTTTT.

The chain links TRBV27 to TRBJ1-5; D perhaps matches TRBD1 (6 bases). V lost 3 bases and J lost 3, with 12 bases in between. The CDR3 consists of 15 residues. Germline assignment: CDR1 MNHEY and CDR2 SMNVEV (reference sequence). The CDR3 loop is CASSFLGQNNQPQHF. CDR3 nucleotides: TGTGCCAGCAGTTTTCTCGGACAGAACAATCAGCCCCAGCATTTT.

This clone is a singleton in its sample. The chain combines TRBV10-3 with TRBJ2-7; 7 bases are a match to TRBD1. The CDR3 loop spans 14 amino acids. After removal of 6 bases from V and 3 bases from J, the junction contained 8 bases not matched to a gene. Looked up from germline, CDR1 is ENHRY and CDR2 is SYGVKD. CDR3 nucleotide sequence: TGTGCCATCAGGGATTACGACAGGGACTACGAGCAGTACTTC. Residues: CAIRDYDRDYEQYF.

The DNA of the CDR3 is TGTGCTAGTGGTTTGGTTGGGACTTCCGAGCAGTTCTTC. It yields the protein CASGLVGTSEQFF. This chain joins TRBV12-5 and TRBJ2-1; the D gene is possibly TRBD2 (6 bases). The CDR3 length is 13 residues. CDR1 and CDR2 from the germline V gene are LGHNT and FRNRAP. The V and J ends lost 0 bases and 10 bases respectively, with 10 bases between them.

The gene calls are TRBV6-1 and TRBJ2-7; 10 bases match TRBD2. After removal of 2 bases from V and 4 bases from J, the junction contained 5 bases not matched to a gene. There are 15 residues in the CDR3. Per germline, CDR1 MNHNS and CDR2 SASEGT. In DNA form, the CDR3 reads TGTGCCAGCAGTGAAAGGCTAGCGGGAGAGTACGAGCAGTACTTC. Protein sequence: CASSERLAGEYEQYF.

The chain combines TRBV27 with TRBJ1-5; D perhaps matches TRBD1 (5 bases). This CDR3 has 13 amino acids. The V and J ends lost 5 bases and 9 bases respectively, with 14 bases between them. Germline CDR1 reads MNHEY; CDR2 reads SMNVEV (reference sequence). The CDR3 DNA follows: TGTGCCAGCAGTCCCACCCAGGGAGGGCCCCAGCATTTT. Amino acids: CASSPTQGGPQHF.

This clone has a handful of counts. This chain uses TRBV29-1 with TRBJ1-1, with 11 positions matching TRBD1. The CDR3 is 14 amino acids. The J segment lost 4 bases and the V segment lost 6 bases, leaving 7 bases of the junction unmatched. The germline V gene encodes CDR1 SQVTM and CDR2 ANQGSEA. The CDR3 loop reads CSVRQDRGLTEAFF. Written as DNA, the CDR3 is TGCAGCGTCCGACAGGACAGGGGGCTCACTGAAGCTTTCTTT.

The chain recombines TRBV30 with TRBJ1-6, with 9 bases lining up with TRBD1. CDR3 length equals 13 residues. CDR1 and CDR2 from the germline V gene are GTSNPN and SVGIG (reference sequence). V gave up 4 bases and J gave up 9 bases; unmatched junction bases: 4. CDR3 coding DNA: TGTGCCTGGATGGGGACAGGGTCTTCACCCCTCCACTTT. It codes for CAWMGTGSSPLHF.

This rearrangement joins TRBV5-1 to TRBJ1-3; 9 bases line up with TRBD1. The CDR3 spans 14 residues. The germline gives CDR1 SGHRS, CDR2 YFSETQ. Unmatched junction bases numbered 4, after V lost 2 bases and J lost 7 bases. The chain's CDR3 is CASSLQTGGNTIYF. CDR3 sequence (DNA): TGCGCCAGCAGCTTACAAACAGGGGGCAACACCATATATTTT.

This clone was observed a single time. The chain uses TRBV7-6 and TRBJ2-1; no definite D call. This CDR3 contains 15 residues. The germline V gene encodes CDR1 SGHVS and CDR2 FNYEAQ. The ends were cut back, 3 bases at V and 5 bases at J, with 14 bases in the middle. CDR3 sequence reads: CASSFTTHRNNEQFF. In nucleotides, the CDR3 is TGTGCCAGCAGCTTTACAACCCACCGTAACAATGAGCAGTTCTTC.

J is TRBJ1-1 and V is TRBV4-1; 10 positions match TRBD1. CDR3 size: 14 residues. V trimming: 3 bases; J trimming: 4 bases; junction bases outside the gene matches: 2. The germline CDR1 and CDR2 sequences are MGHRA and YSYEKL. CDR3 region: CASSHGTGATEAFF. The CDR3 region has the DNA TGCGCCAGCAGCCACGGGACAGGGGCCACTGAAGCTTTCTTT.

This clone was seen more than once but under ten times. For the CDR3, the DNA is TGTGCCACCAGCGGAAACGACCGGGACAGTAATGAAAAACTGTTTTTT. Its protein is CATSGNDRDSNEKLFF. V gene TRBV15 combines with J gene TRBJ1-4; TRBD1 aligns across 7 bases. This CDR3 contains 16 residues. Germline V gene lookup returns CDR1 LNHNV and CDR2 YYDKDF (reference sequence). V dropped 5 bases and J dropped 4; count of bases not matched to a gene: 10.

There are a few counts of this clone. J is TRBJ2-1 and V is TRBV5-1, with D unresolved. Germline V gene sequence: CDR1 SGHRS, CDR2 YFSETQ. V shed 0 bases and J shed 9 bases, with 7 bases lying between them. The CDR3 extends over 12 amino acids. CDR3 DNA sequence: TGCGCCAGCAGCTTGGTGGCAGGTGAGCAGTTCTTC. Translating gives CASSLVAGEQFF.

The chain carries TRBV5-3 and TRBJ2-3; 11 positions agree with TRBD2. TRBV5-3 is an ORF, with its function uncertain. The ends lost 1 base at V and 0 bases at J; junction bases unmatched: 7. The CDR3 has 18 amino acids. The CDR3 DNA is TGTGCCAGAAGCTTGATAGCGGGAGGGGAAACTAGCACAGATACGCAGTATTTT. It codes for CARSLIAGGETSTDTQYF.

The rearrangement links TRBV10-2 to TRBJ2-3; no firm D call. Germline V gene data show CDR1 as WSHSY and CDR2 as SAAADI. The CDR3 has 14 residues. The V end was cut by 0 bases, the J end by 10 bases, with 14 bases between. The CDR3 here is CASSESTAPQAQYF. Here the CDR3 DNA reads TGCGCCAGCAGTGAGTCTACCGCTCCTCAGGCGCAGTATTTT.

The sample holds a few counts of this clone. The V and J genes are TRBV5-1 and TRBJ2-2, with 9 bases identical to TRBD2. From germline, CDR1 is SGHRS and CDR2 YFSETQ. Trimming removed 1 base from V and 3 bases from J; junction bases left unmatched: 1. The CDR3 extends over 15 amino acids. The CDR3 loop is CASSLPSGDTGELFF. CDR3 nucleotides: TGCGCCAGCAGCTTGCCTAGCGGGGACACCGGGGAGCTGTTTTTT. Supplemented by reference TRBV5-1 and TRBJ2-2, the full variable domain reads KAGVTQTPRYLIKTRGQQVTLSCSPISGHRSVSWYQQTPGQGLQFLFEYFSETQRNKGNFPGRFSGRQFSNSRSEMNVSTLELGDSALYLCASSLPSGDTGELFFGEGSRLTVL.

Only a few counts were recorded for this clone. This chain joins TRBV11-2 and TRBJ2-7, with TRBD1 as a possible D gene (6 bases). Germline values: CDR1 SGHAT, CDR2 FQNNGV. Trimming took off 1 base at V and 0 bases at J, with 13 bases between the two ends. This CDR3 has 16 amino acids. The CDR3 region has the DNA TGTGCCAGCAGCTTAGCCACAGGGCTTAGCTCCTACGAGCAGTACTTC. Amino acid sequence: CASSLATGLSSYEQYF.

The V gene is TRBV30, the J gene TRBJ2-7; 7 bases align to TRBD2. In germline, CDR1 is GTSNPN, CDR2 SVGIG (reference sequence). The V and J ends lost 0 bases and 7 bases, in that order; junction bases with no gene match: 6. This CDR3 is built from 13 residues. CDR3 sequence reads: CAWSVNFGGEQYF. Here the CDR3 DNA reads TGTGCCTGGAGTGTAAACTTCGGGGGGGAGCAGTACTTC.

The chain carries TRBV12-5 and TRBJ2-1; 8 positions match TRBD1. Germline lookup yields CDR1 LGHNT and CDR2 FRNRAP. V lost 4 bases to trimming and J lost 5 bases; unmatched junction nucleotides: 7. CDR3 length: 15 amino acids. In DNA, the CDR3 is TGTGCTAGTGGTTCTGGACAGGGTGTGGACAATGAGCAGTTCTTC. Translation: CASGSGQGVDNEQFF.

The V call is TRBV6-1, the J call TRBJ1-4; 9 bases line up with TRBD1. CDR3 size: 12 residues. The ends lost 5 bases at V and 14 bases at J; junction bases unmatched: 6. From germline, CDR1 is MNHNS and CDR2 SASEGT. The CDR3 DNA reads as TGTGCCAGCAGTACACCGGGACAGGGTCTGTTTTTT. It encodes CASSTPGQGLFF.

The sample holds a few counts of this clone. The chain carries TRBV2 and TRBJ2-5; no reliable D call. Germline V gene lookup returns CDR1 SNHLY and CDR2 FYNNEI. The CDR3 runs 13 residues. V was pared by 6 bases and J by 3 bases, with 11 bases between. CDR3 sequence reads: CASSPVREETQYF. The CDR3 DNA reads TGTGCCAGCAGCCCTGTACGGGAAGAGACCCAGTACTTC.

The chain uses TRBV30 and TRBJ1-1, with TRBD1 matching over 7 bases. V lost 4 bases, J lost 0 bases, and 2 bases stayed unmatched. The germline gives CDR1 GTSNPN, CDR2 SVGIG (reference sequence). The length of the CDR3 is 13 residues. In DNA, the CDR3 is TGTGCCTGGATTGGACAGGTGAACACTGAAGCTTTCTTT. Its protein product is CAWIGQVNTEAFF.